Shown below are 22 T cell receptor beta chains from a single sample sequenced in a study of blood T cell repertoires in COVID-19. Produced via immunoSEQ multiplex PCR; TCRdb's table is partial and in-frame only. Of 130,000 to 150,000 clones listed, around nine tenths are singletons. The sequenced sample was peripheral blood. The receptor set was obtained from a human donor in a cohort sampled during active COVID-19.

The chain employs TRBV5-1 and TRBJ1-2, with 7 bases matching TRBD1. The CDR3 has 14 amino acids. Losses at the gene ends were 0 bases for V and 5 bases for J; bases not matched to a gene: 4. Germline-derived CDR1 and CDR2 are SGHRS and YFSETQ. CDR3 amino acids: CASSLDDRVYGYTF. The CDR3 DNA is TGCGCCAGCAGCTTGGACGACAGGGTTTATGGCTACACCTTC.

V is TRBV4-2 and J is TRBJ1-1; 10 bases map to TRBD1. V lost 5 bases to trimming and J lost 3 bases; unmatched junction nucleotides: 3. CDR1 and CDR2 from the germline V gene are LGHNA and YNFKEQ. The CDR3 runs to 14 residues. The CDR3: CASSGTGVDTEAFF. CDR3 bases: TGTGCCAGCAGCGGGACAGGGGTGGACACTGAAGCTTTCTTT.

J is TRBJ2-3 and V is TRBV4-2; D is uncertain. In germline, CDR1 is LGHNA, CDR2 YNFKEQ. V dropped 1 base and J dropped 0 bases, with 29 bases sitting between them. This CDR3 spans 22 amino acids. CDR3 coding DNA: TGTGCCAGCAGCCAAGTCAGTGCGAGGCCGGCGAACATCCGTCCTAGCACAGATACGCAGTATTTT. It codes for CASSQVSARPANIRPSTDTQYF.

The genes are TRBV7-2 and TRBJ1-2, with a weak D call TRBD1 (5 bases). V was pared by 0 bases and J by 1 base, with 12 bases between. Germline V gives CDR1 SGHTA, CDR2 FQGNSA. CDR3 length equals 16 residues. The CDR3 loop reads CASSLAAGQYNYGYTF. CDR3 bases: TGTGCCAGCAGCTTAGCGGCGGGGCAATATAACTATGGCTACACCTTC.

This clone appeared a few times. The chain couples TRBV5-1 to TRBJ1-2; TRBD1 is a possible D gene (6 bases). This CDR3 has 14 amino acids. V was pared by 2 bases and J by 5 bases, with 13 bases between. The germline V gene encodes CDR1 SGHRS and CDR2 YFSETQ. CDR3 sequence reads: CASSLYTGRYGYTF. In nucleotides, the CDR3 is TGCGCCAGCAGCTTATATACAGGGCGGTATGGCTACACCTTC.

This clone occurred many times. This chain links TRBV2 with TRBJ1-2; D is undetermined. The CDR3 length is 14 residues. Germline CDR1 and CDR2: SNHLY and FYNNEI. The germline V and J ends were trimmed by 4 bases and 8 bases, with 17 bases remaining between them. The CDR3 DNA reads TGTGCCAGCAGTGGAGGCTACACGGTCTGGGGCTACACCTTC. Protein sequence: CASSGGYTVWGYTF.

The rearrangement joins TRBV30 to TRBJ1-1; 10 nucleotides agree with TRBD1. Germline V CDR1 and CDR2: GTSNPN, SVGIG (reference sequence). CDR3 length equals 13 residues. Germline trimming cut 8 bases from V and 4 bases from J; bases unmatched to any gene: 7. DNA for the CDR3: TGTGCCATATTAGACAGGGGGCGCACTGAAGCTTTCTTT. Translated: CAILDRGRTEAFF.

The CDR3 DNA reads as TGTGCCAGCAGCGTCGCAGGGCCGAACACTGAAGCTTTCTTT. Translating gives CASSVAGPNTEAFF. This chain uses TRBV9 with TRBJ1-1; the D gene is possibly TRBD1 (5 bases). The CDR3 is made up of 14 amino acids. From germline, CDR1 is SGDLS and CDR2 YYNGEE. V was trimmed by 2 bases and J by 1 base, leaving 9 bases between them.

Points on this clone: Other nucleotide sequences in the sample specify the same CDR3. This sequence joins TRBV18 and TRBJ1-2; D possibly corresponds to TRBD1 (5 bases). There are 13 residues in the CDR3. Trimming took off 3 bases at V and 4 bases at J, with 9 bases between the two ends. Germline loops: CDR1 KGHSH, CDR2 LQKENI. CDR3 sequence reads: CASSPSGGYGYTF. CDR3 DNA sequence: TGTGCCAGCTCACCTTCCGGGGGCTATGGCTACACCTTC.

V is TRBV6-2 or TRBV6-3 and J is TRBJ2-3, with 7 bases matching TRBD2. J lost 3 bases, V lost 3 bases, and 15 bases had no gene match. The CDR3 runs 18 residues. The germline V gene has CDR1 MNHEY and CDR2 SVGEGT. The CDR3 sequence: CASSYIGLGGGRTDTQYF. Written as DNA, the CDR3 is TGTGCCAGCAGTTATATCGGCCTCGGGGGAGGGAGAACAGATACGCAGTATTTT.

CDR3 in DNA: TGCGCCAGCAGCGATAACACAGGGGTTGGGAGTGGCTACACCTTC. This sequence encodes CASSDNTGVGSGYTF. This sequence joins TRBV5-1 and TRBJ1-2, with 7 bases that match TRBD1. The CDR3 has 15 residues. Germline CDR1 reads SGHRS; CDR2 reads YFSETQ. J lost 7 bases, V lost 4 bases, and 13 bases had no gene match.

CDR3 in amino acids: CASSHSRGQGRYEQFF. CDR3 DNA sequence: TGTGCCAGCAGCCACTCCAGAGGACAGGGGAGGTATGAGCAGTTCTTC. This sequence joins TRBV7-8 and TRBJ2-1, with 9 bases matching TRBD1. Germline lookup yields CDR1 SGHVS and CDR2 FQNEAQ. This CDR3 is 16 amino acids long. J gave up 8 bases and V 5 bases, and 13 bases lay outside the gene matches. The full variable domain, completed using reference TRBV7-8 and TRBJ2-1, is GAGVSQSPRYKVAKRGQDVALRCDPISGHVSLFWYQQALGQGPEFLTYFQNEAQLDKSGLPSDRFFAERPEGSVSTLKIQRTQQEDSAVYLCASSHSRGQGRYEQFFGPGTRLTVL.

The rearrangement links TRBV18 to TRBJ1-2; D is possibly TRBD1 (6 bases). CDR3 size: 16 residues. Germline V gene lookup returns CDR1 KGHSH and CDR2 LQKENI. Trimming pared 3 bases from V and 1 base from J, leaving 15 bases between. The chain's CDR3 is CASSPSQGTNNYGYTF. The CDR3 DNA sequence: TGTGCCAGCTCACCGTCACAGGGCACGAATAACTATGGCTACACCTTC.

The chain carries TRBV7-3 and TRBJ2-7, with 12 positions matching TRBD1. The CDR3 totals 14 residues. Germline V gene lookup returns CDR1 SGHTA and CDR2 FQGTGA. J lost 6 bases, V lost 5 bases, and 5 bases had no gene match. The CDR3 sequence is CASSAGQGASEQYF. The DNA for the CDR3 is TGTGCCAGCAGCGCGGGACAGGGGGCCTCCGAGCAGTACTTC.

This clone was observed once. Germline and junction disagree at one end, which may indicate a read error. This sample includes further DNA sequences coding for the same CDR3. This rearrangement joins TRBV6-5 to TRBJ1-2; 9 bases fit TRBD1. The CDR3 runs to 13 residues. Germline assignment: CDR1 MNHEY and CDR2 SVGAGI. In DNA form, the CDR3 reads TGCGCCAGCAGATACGGACAGGGGCGCGGCTACACCTTC. The encoded protein is CASRYGQGRGYTF.

The chain uses TRBV5-4 and TRBJ2-7; TRBD1 matches 11 bases. The germline V gene encodes CDR1 SGHNT and CDR2 YYREEE (reference sequence). The ends lost 4 bases at V and 3 bases at J; junction bases unmatched: 3. The CDR3 totals 14 residues. CDR3 nucleotide sequence: TGTGCCAGCAGCCTGGGGACAGGGGGCTACGAGCAGTACTTC. Its protein product is CASSLGTGGYEQYF.

V and J are TRBV9 and TRBJ1-1; 10 bases match TRBD1. The CDR3 consists of 14 residues. Losses at the gene ends were 6 bases for V and 8 bases for J; bases not matched to a gene: 10. The germline gives CDR1 SGDLS, CDR2 YYNGEE. This chain's CDR3 is CASKSETGGSEAFF. The CDR3 DNA follows: TGTGCCAGCAAATCCGAGACAGGGGGCTCCGAAGCTTTCTTT. The full variable domain, completed using reference TRBV9 and TRBJ1-1, is DSGVTQTPKHLITATGQRVTLRCSPRSGDLSVYWYQQSLDQGLQFLIQYYNGEERAKGNILERFSAQQFPDLHSELNLSSLELGDSALYFCASKSETGGSEAFFGQGTRLTVV.

On this clone: An end of the junction does not agree with germline; a read error may underlie this. V and J are TRBV9 and TRBJ1-2, with D unresolved. The CDR3 loop spans 9 amino acids. Germline CDR1 SGDLS, CDR2 YYNGEE. CDR3 DNA: TGTGCCAGCAGCCCCTACAGAGACTTC. Translating it yields CASSPYRDF.

The J gene is TRBJ2-6, the V gene TRBV15; D is perhaps TRBD1 (6 bases). This CDR3 spans 16 amino acids. Germline CDR1 is LNHNV and CDR2 is YYDKDF (reference sequence). V was shortened by 0 bases and J by 4 bases, with 10 bases between the two germline ends. CDR3 DNA: TGTGCCACCAGCAGAGACAGGGGCCAAGGGGCCAACGTCCTGACTTTC. It is translated as CATSRDRGQGANVLTF.

This clone was observed a few times. The chain couples TRBV5-6 to TRBJ1-4; D is undetermined. CDR1 is SGHDT, CDR2 YYEEEE, per germline. This CDR3 has 13 amino acids. The V gene lost 2 bases and the J gene lost 3 bases, with 5 bases spanning the gap. The CDR3 nucleotides are TGTGCCAGCAGCTTCTTAGCTAATGAAAAACTGTTTTTT. It is translated as CASSFLANEKLFF.

The V and J genes are TRBV19 and TRBJ1-1; 8 bases agree with TRBD1. Germline V gene sequence: CDR1 LNHDA, CDR2 SQIVND (reference sequence). J gave up 5 bases and V 3 bases, and 5 bases lay outside the gene matches. The CDR3 is made up of 14 amino acids. Here the CDR3 DNA reads TGTGCCAGTAGTATTACAGGGGGAAGGACTGAAGCTTTCTTT. Its translation: CASSITGGRTEAFF.

The V call is TRBV12-5, the J call TRBJ1-2; TRBD1 matches at 7 bases. CDR1 is LGHNT, CDR2 FRNRAP, per germline. The CDR3 has 14 residues. The V and J ends lost 1 base and 2 bases, in that order; junction bases with no gene match: 1. CDR3 nucleotides: TGTGCTAGTGGTTTGGAGGACAGGAACTATGGCTACACCTTC. Protein product: CASGLEDRNYGYTF. Looking up the rest from reference TRBV12-5 and TRBJ1-2 gives the full variable domain: DARVTQTPRHKVTEMGQEVTMRCQPILGHNTVFWYRQTMMQGLELLAYFRNRAPLDDSGMPKDRFSAEMPDATLATLKIQPSEPRDSAVYFCASGLEDRNYGYTFGSGTRLTVV.